This TCR beta chain was sequenced for a study of cytomegalovirus exposure and HLA in healthy donors (dated by TCRdb to 2016 to 2017). In the study overall: An earlier analysis of approximately 590 of the donors reported 250 to 300 Gb of sequence data and 117 million unique TCR beta sequences from 150 million to 200 million T cells. The T cell repertoires of 700 or so subjects were profiled by immunosequencing and related to cytomegalovirus serostatus. A later genetic analysis took genome-wide SNP genotypes for about 55% of the 666 donors and used that subset as a discovery cohort. About 300 gigabases of sequencing data and approximately 80 million unique TCR sequences were included in an early release covering about 700 HLA-typed donors. Typing coverage varied by locus: roughly 620-630 donors for A, B, C, DRB1 and DQB1; under 550 for DQA1; around 610 for DPA1; approximately 490 for DPB1. The aim of the study was to test whether cataloging public T cell receptors could identify signatures of past pathogen exposure. Among the roughly 400 genotyped donors, approximately 76% belonged to the genetic ancestry cluster associated with self-reported Caucasian donors. To predict cytomegalovirus infection status, the study brought together high-throughput TCR immunosequencing, statistical association of individual TCRs with disease status, and machine learning. In an earlier analysis of 587 of the donors, high-throughput TCR beta sequencing was used to judge whether each TCR beta V gene segment behaved as functional or pseudogenic. All discovery cohort repertoires had been generated on a single sequencing platform. Both class I and class II loci were covered by HLA typing, at four-digit resolution. Roughly five DR-DQ haplotypes were handled as single units for association and clustering, since linkage in the cohort was strong. A later analysis re-analyzed previously published TCR beta repertoires from 650 to 800 donors and added high-resolution HLA genotyping to study TCR occurrence patterns. A separate validation cohort of 90 to 150 different subjects was used in addition to the approximately 610-subject first cohort. Donor age, sex, ethnicity and CMV serostatus were compiled together with the repertoire data. On average, 235,054 unique TCR beta nucleotide sequences were sequenced per donor among fewer than 500 genotyped donors of the cohort, with 15% to 20% of those sequences being non-productive. Rather than using new phenotypic data, the later analysis identified candidate immune exposures from TCR beta sequences and from how often those sequences occurred across donors. Here is what the overall study found, with its caveats: Because HLA typing was unavailable for some donors at each locus, only the typed subset was used in association tests. The study gave a list of under 200 TCR beta chains associated with cytomegalovirus. Only TCR beta chains were sequenced in this cohort, and the absence of alpha or paired-chain data limited detectable features. Because counts were too low, about 18 rarely observed V segments, including chromosome 9 orphons, were excluded from the earlier analysis of fewer than 650 of the donors. Because the 87-base-pair reads could not distinguish some IMGT-functional V segments, including TRBV6-2 and TRBV6-3, those segments were excluded. In an earlier analysis of over 550 of the donors, most TCR beta V segments were observed in productive rearrangements about 87% or about 30% of the time, broadly matching IMGT annotations. In a later analysis, the rate of TCR association differed among HLA loci, with DRB1 alleles having the most associated TCRs and HLA-C alleles having the fewest. For the cohort, immune exposure information was limited to CMV serostatus. An association between a missense DCLRE1C variant and V-gene and J-gene trimming of TCR beta chains was found in a later genetic analysis and replicated in an independent cohort. In a later analysis, HLA-associated TCR beta chains were found to be more clonally expanded and to have lower generation probabilities than equally common non-associated chains. A cluster of highly shared sequence variants was judged likely to represent a technical artifact of the sequencing pipeline. Presence/absence analyses assumed roughly uniform sequencing depth across donors, an assumption that may not hold. The classifier was reported to diagnose cytomegalovirus status with high specificity and sensitivity in both the original cohort and the validation cohort. A later analysis found that most CMV-associated TCR beta chains appeared HLA-restricted, with HLA associations seemingly driven largely by CMV exposure. While some public TCRs were present in many individuals, most TCR sequences turned up only very rarely across donors. Compared with the roughly 700-donor mean, donors in an Asian-associated ancestry cluster had fewer N-insertions in productive TCRs, according to a later genetic analysis. When HLA alleles, especially DR and DQ, strongly co-occurred, TCR associations were difficult to assign to individual alleles. It was suggested by the authors that the approach could potentially be generalized to other disease states and immunological phenotypes. According to a later analysis, parvovirus B19, influenza, CMV and Epstein-Barr virus appeared linked to several top co-occurrence clusters. Correlated functional status among segregating V segments might reflect linkage disequilibrium, but an unknown experimental factor could not be ruled out. In vitro tests confirmed that a few of the cytomegalovirus-associated TCR beta chains recognize cytomegalovirus antigens. A further reported finding was that TCR beta sequences accurately predicted the HLA-A and HLA-B alleles for most subjects in the first cohort. Specific HLA alleles were associated with 15,000 to 20,000 TCR beta sequences at a false discovery rate of 0.05 in a later analysis.

This clone has just one count. Its antigen has not been determined. One base away there is no much larger clone; base qualities are not given. The protocol used for the library was the immunoSEQ multiplex PCR assay. For the multiplex PCR, a mixture combining 60 forward primers for TCR Vbeta segments and 13 reverse primers for TCR Jbeta segments was used. Amplification of the CDR3 region of rearranged TCR beta genes was performed with a multiplex PCR assay on genomic DNA. The amplified TCR beta libraries were sequenced on the Illumina HiSeq System as 87-base-pair reads. The authors' pipeline ran thus. Across the 666 repertoires, a later analysis counted roughly 77 million unique TCR beta chains, approximately 10 million of which were shared by at least two donors. Raw reads were error-corrected and collapsed into unique sequences by a nearest-neighbor algorithm in which closely related sequences were merged to remove PCR and sequencing errors. Alignment of CDR3 sequences to IMGT reference sequences was used to assign V, D and J gene segments. For a sequence to be retained, a match of at least six nucleotides was required to both a V gene segment and a J gene segment. Rearrangements were called productive when the CDR3 lacked stop codons and stayed in frame with V and J; all others were non-productive. CDR3 was defined by IMGT convention, running from the second conserved V-encoded cysteine to the conserved J-encoded phenylalanine. Sequences without an unambiguous match to a single V gene segment were excluded from the earlier analysis of a few hundred of the donors. In an earlier analysis of a few hundred of the donors, V segments were called functional above 56.7% productive rearrangements and were called segregating when the between-donor standard deviation exceeded 5%. A statistical classification framework was built for diagnosing cytomegalovirus status from the catalog of TCR beta chain sequences. V and J gene assignment, in a later analysis, came from comparing TCR nucleotide sequences with IMGT/GENE-DB human TR gene sequences. The TCRdist pipeline was used in a later analysis to assign CDR3 sequences and most-parsimonious VDJ recombination scenarios. In a later analysis, each TCR beta chain was defined by its CDR3 amino acid sequence together with its V-gene family, and reads without a unique V-gene family were excluded. A later analysis removed 550 to 650 highly shared, low-generation-probability nucleotide sequences to deal with suspected cross-contamination and a sequencing artifact. In a later analysis, a clonal expansion index for each public chain was calculated from normalized within-repertoire ranks of inferred template counts. In a later analysis, generation probabilities were computed with a VDJ recombination model fitted to out-of-frame rearrangements, and the resulting probabilities were checked against IGoR. In a later analysis, hypergeometric tests were used to score TCR-TCR, TCR-HLA and TCR-CMV co-occurrence, with a repertoire-size bias correction applied to TCR pairs. A later analysis estimated false discovery rates by permuting HLA or CMV assignments 20 times. A later analysis grouped co-occurring TCRs with DBSCAN, adding TCRdist sequence similarity when clustering within HLA-allele-positive subsets. For co-occurrence clustering, repertoires with fewer than 30,000 or more than 120,000 public chains were excluded, along with roughly five repertoires with anomalous nucleotide sharing. The table was pulled from immuneACCESS by TCRdb, which kept in-frame rearrangements only. Such tables lose some clones; where checked, under half of the loss comes from unresolved V genes, and the rest has no known cause. Clonal size and the V and J genes are those of that table, whereas D and trimming came from the DNA. Here the sample has about 15,000 clones; around 60% occur a single time. The top ten hold approximately 17% of the sample.

The cohort comprised some 730 healthy bone marrow donors. At the time of sampling, all cohort members were nominally healthy, though unrecorded immune exposures were likely present. The donor was CMV seropositive and belonged to the group of 250 to 300 seropositive cohort members. Each donor provided a peripheral blood sample, and peripheral blood mononuclear cells were used for TCR beta sequencing. Genomic DNA was extracted from the blood cell samples with the Qiagen DNeasy Blood Extraction Kit. Reading the germline V gene gives CDR1 MRHNA and CDR2 SNTAGT. V is cut back by 6 bases and J by 0 bases, with 5 bases in the junction unmatched. Reading from cysteine to phenylalanine, the CDR3 counts 15 amino acids. The sequence is cut down to CDR3 DNA, 45 bases in frame from base 1.

Sequenced: PBMCs. Rearrangement joined TRBV6-4 to TRBJ2-1, and 7 junction bases match TRBD2. This clonotype was obtained from a woman in her fifties or sixties in good health and CMV-seropositive. The DNA sequence follows: TGTGCCAGCAGCCGGGACTACAGCTCCTACAATGAGCAGTTCTTC. Its product reads: CASSRDYSSYNEQFF.